This entry lists 9 T cell receptor beta chains sequenced from one sample in a study of blood T cell repertoires in COVID-19. The table came from immunoSEQ multiplex PCR; TCRdb's copy has only in-frame clones and leaves some out. The table has roughly 280,000 clones, roughly 86% seen once. The source material was peripheral blood. The receptors were gathered from a man in his forties or fifties with active or convalescent COVID-19.

J is TRBJ1-6 and V is TRBV28; 9 bases map to TRBD1. V dropped 3 bases and J dropped 1; count of bases not matched to a gene: 7. CDR1 and CDR2 (germline): MDHEN, SYDVKM. The CDR3 consists of 18 residues. CDR3 nucleotides: TGTGCCAGCAGTTTCGGCCGACAGGGGGGATCCTATAATTCACCCCTCCACTTT. This sequence encodes CASSFGRQGGSYNSPLHF.

The chain has TRBV28 and TRBJ1-2; TRBD1 is a possible D gene (6 bases). The V gene lost 3 bases and the J gene lost 4 bases, with 15 bases spanning the gap. From germline, CDR1 is MDHEN and CDR2 SYDVKM. CDR3 length: 15 amino acids. The CDR3 is CASSLGAQRFYGYTF. The CDR3 DNA reads TGTGCCAGCAGTTTGGGGGCACAGCGGTTCTATGGCTACACCTTC.

The chain joins TRBV5-6 to TRBJ1-1; D is unresolved. Trimming stripped 5 bases from V and 4 bases from J, with 9 bases between. The germline V gene has CDR1 SGHDT and CDR2 YYEEEE. The CDR3 length is 12 residues. The CDR3 coding sequence is TGTGCCAGCAGTGGAGGTCTCACTGAAGCTTTCTTT. It translates to CASSGGLTEAFF. Based on the CDR3 plus reference TRBV5-6 and TRBJ1-1, the full variable domain is DAGVTQSPTHLIKTRGQQVTLRCSPKSGHDTVSWYQQALGQGPQFIFQYYEEEERQRGNFPDRFSGHQFPNYSSELNVNALLLGDSALYLCASSGGLTEAFFGQGTRLTVV.

The gene calls are TRBV10-1 and TRBJ1-5, with D possibly matching TRBD1 (5 bases). Per germline, CDR1 WNHNN and CDR2 SYGVQD (reference sequence). V shed 3 bases and J shed 9 bases, with 12 bases lying between them. The CDR3 runs to 13 residues. CDR3 DNA sequence: TGCGCCAGCAGTGATAACCCCGGGGGGCCCCAGCATTTT. It codes for CASSDNPGGPQHF.

Only a few counts were recorded for this clone. This chain joins TRBV7-9 and TRBJ2-5; D remains ambiguous. The V end lost 5 bases, the J end lost 4 bases, and 8 bases lay between the germline ends. The CDR3 loop spans 12 amino acids. CDR1 SEHNR and CDR2 FQNEAQ come from the germline V gene (reference sequence). The CDR3 spells CASSGRVETQYF. In DNA form, the CDR3 reads TGTGCCAGCAGCGGTAGAGTAGAGACCCAGTACTTC.

The chain links TRBV27 to TRBJ2-1, with D maybe TRBD2 (6 bases). Germline-derived CDR1 and CDR2 are MNHEY and SMNVEV (reference sequence). Deletions cut 8 bases from V and 12 bases from J, with 20 bases between. This CDR3 comprises 13 residues. For the CDR3, the DNA is TGTGCCAGCTGCCCCCGGGGGAATGGGATGCAGTTCTTC. This encodes CASCPRGNGMQFF.

The chain couples TRBV9 to TRBJ2-3; 16 bases match TRBD2. Per germline, CDR1 SGDLS and CDR2 YYNGEE. The V gene end was trimmed by 4 bases and the J gene end by 4 bases; junction bases not matched to a gene: 9. The CDR3 covers 18 residues. The CDR3 DNA reads as TGTGCCAGCAGCTCCCCGGGACTAGCGGGGGGGCCCTCAGATACGCAGTATTTT. It specifies CASSSPGLAGGPSDTQYF.

The rearrangement joins TRBV24-1 to TRBJ2-7; TRBD1 matches at 8 bases. The germline CDR1 and CDR2 sequences are KGHDR and SFDVKD. This CDR3 comprises 15 residues. V lost 4 bases, J lost 2 bases, and 6 bases stayed unmatched. For the CDR3, the DNA is TGTGCCACCAGTGACCAGGGGGCCGAACCCTACGAGCAGTACTTC. This gives the protein CATSDQGAEPYEQYF.

This chain connects TRBV3-1 (or the pseudogene TRBV3-2) to TRBJ1-1; 7 bases match TRBD1. V shed 4 bases and J 1 base; nucleotides not matched to a gene: 3. From germline, CDR1 is LGHDT and CDR2 YNNKEL (reference sequence). The CDR3 length is 14 residues. The CDR3 region is CASSPGQWNTEAFF. The CDR3 DNA is TGTGCCAGCAGCCCGGGACAGTGGAACACTGAAGCTTTCTTT.